The rows below give T cell receptor beta chains drawn from one sample of a study of Graves' ophthalmopathy and Graves' hyperthyroidism. A single record per CDR3 protein comes from TCRdb applying MiXCR to the multiplex PCR reads. Of 200,000 to 300,000 distinct CDR3 sequences in the sample, 45% are singletons; the top ten hold about 45%. Material for sequencing was peripheral blood. Every receptor here comes from an adult man with Graves' ophthalmopathy. CDR3s include the opening cysteine and the closing phenylalanine or tryptophan. The D gene is left open where the match is weak. Rows may omit the clone size; those that give it use once, few, many or a size class.

TRBV28	NA	NA	TRBJ1-5	CASGSGSLGQPQHF	TGTGCCAGCGGGTCCGGGAGTTTAGGTCAGCCCCAGCATTTT
TRBV5-1	NA	NA	TRBJ2-5	CASSHRVPRETQYF	TGCGCCAGCAGCCACCGGGTCCCCAGGGAGACCCAGTACTTC
TRBV4-1	NA	TRBD1	TRBJ1-2	CASRIRTGLNYGYTF	TGCGCCAGCAGGATTCGGACAGGGCTCAACTATGGCTACACCTTC
TRBV20-1	NA	TRBD2	TRBJ2-2	CSARGRGGNTGELFF	TGCAGTGCTAGAGGGCGGGGGGGGAACACCGGGGAGCTGTTTTTT
TRBV20-1	few	TRBD1	TRBJ1-1	CSARAGGARGTEAFF	TGCAGTGCTAGAGCAGGGGGCGCGCGGGGCACTGAAGCTTTCTTT
TRBV7-2	NA	NA	TRBJ2-2	CASSSARGRPNTGELFF	TGTGCCAGCAGCTCCGCCCGGGGACGGCCGAACACCGGGGAGCTGTTTTTT
TRBV9	few	NA	TRBJ2-2	CASSFGQNTGELFF	TGCGCCAGCAGCTTCGGACAGAACACCGGGGAGCTGTTTTTT
TRBV2	NA	TRBD1	TRBJ2-1	CASRSRAGGEQFF	TGTGCCAGCAGAAGCAGGGCAGGGGGCGAGCAGTTCTTC
TRBV10-3	NA	NA	TRBJ1-1	CAIQGLMNTEAFF	TGTGCCATTCAAGGGCTCATGAACACTGAAGCTTTCTTT
TRBV18	NA	NA	TRBJ2-7	CASSPSLTGLDEQYF	TGTGCCAGCTCACCATCCCTAACAGGGCTCGACGAGCAGTACTTC
TRBV7-2	NA	TRBD1	TRBJ2-2	CASSYGAGGTGELFF	TGTGCCAGCAGCTATGGGGCAGGGGGCACCGGGGAGCTGTTTTTT
TRBV29-1	NA	TRBD1	TRBJ2-2	CSVLGQGNTGELFF	TGCAGCGTTCTAGGACAGGGGAACACCGGGGAGCTGTTTTTT
TRBV28	few	NA	TRBJ2-7	CASSFDHEQYF	TGTGCCAGCAGTTTCGACCACGAGCAGTACTTC
TRBV2	NA	NA	TRBJ1-2	CASSETGYGYTF	TGTGCCAGCAGTGAGACCGGATATGGCTACACCTTC
TRBV29-1	many	TRBD1	TRBJ1-6	CSVSDRVNSPLHF	TGCAGCGTTTCGGACAGGGTTAATTCACCCCTCCACTTT
TRBV27	once	NA	TRBJ2-5	CASSFTVQETQYF	TGTGCCAGCAGTTTCACGGTTCAAGAGACCCAGTACTTC
TRBV7-2	few	TRBD2	TRBJ2-7	CASSLAGTSGYEQYF	TGTGCCAGCAGCTTAGCAGGGACTAGCGGTTACGAGCAGTACTTC
TRBV11-2	NA	NA	TRBJ1-2	CASSLGTSGYTF	TGTGCCAGCAGCTTGGGGACTAGCGGCTACACCTTC
TRBV24-1	NA	TRBD1	TRBJ2-7	CAPIAGQGNTGEASYEQYF	TGTGCCCCCATAGCCGGACAGGGAAACACCGGGGAGGCCTCCTACGAGCAGTACTTC
TRBV19	few	NA	TRBJ2-5	CASSSRESSQTQYF	TGTGCCAGTAGTTCCCGGGAGTCGTCACAGACCCAGTACTTC
TRBV27	NA	TRBD2	TRBJ2-7	CASRSGEREVSYEQYF	TGTGCCAGCAGGTCTGGTGAGCGGGAGGTCTCCTACGAGCAGTACTTC
TRBV7-9	once	NA	TRBJ1-1	CASSLFRADEAFF	TGTGCCAGCAGCTTATTCCGGGCAGATGAAGCTTTCTTT
TRBV11-2	NA	TRBD2	TRBJ2-7	CASSPTTSGSYEQYF	TGTGCCAGCAGCCCAACGACTAGCGGCTCCTACGAGCAGTACTTC